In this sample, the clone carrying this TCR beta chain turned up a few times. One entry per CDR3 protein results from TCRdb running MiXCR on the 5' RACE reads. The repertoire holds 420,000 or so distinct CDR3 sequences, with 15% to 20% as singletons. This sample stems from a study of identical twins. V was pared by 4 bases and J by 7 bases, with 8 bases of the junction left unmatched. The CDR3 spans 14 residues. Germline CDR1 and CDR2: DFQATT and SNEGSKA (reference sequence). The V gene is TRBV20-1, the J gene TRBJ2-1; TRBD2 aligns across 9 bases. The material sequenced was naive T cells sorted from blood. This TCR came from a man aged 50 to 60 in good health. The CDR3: CSAIGGRARNEQFF. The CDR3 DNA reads TGCAGTGCTATCGGCGGGAGGGCCCGTAATGAGCAGTTCTTC.